A single sample gave rise to the 4 T cell receptor beta chains below, sequenced in a study of blood T cells in healthy people across ages. A sample-barcoded 5' primer and a J-beta primer mix were used in a second PCR of roughly 6 to 11 cycles. One entry per CDR3 protein results from TCRdb running MiXCR on the 5' RACE reads. The sample lists fewer than 900,000 distinct CDR3 sequences; around 34% were seen once. Input material: blood. These receptors all come from a man aged 18 to 30 in good health.

This clonotype turned up a few times. This chain joins TRBV4-3 and TRBJ1-2; D is perhaps TRBD1 (5 bases). The V gene's germline CDR1 is LGHNA and CDR2 YSLEER. The CDR3 is 14 residues long. Trimming took 4 bases from V and 5 from J, leaving 14 bases between them. The CDR3 coding sequence is TGCGCCAGCAGCCCAACCAGTCAGGGATATGGCTACACCTTC. This translates into CASSPTSQGYGYTF.

This clonotype has only a few counts. The chain joins TRBV9 to TRBJ2-7; D remains unclear. This CDR3 contains 13 residues. The V gene's germline CDR1 is SGDLS and CDR2 YYNGEE. V was trimmed by 4 bases and J by 3 bases, leaving 11 bases between them. CDR3 bases: TGTGCCAGCAGCCGAGAGGCCTACTACGAGCAGTACTTC. The encoded protein is CASSREAYYEQYF.

Remarks on this clonotype: Sequence at one end of the junction differs from germline and may be a read error. The genes are TRBV5-1 and TRBJ2-7, with a weak D call TRBD2 (5 bases). The CDR3 runs to 16 residues. The germline V gene has CDR1 SGHRS and CDR2 YFSETQ. In DNA form, the CDR3 reads TGCACCAGCAGCTTGGAGGCAGTAAGTGCCTACTACGAGCAGTACTTC. As protein: CTSSLEAVSAYYEQYF.

A word on this clonotype: The junction departs from the called germline gene at one end, perhaps through a read error. The genes are TRBV10-2 and TRBJ2-7; TRBD2 aligns across 10 bases. The CDR3 consists of 15 residues. Germline assignment: CDR1 WSHSY and CDR2 SAAADI. The CDR3 DNA is TGTGCCAGCAGGGCTAGCGGGGGTTCATACAATGAGCAGTACTTC. This sequence encodes CASRASGGSYNEQYF.